What follows are 9 T cell receptor beta chains derived from one specimen sequenced in a study of T cell responses to AZD1222 COVID-19 vaccine. Clones were read by immunoSEQ multiplex PCR, and TCRdb kept only the in-frame ones, dropping some. The sample carries 95,000 to 150,000 clones, 87% recorded once. The material sequenced was peripheral blood, taken on day 0 of AZD1222 vaccination. These receptors all come from an adult in good health.

The sample holds one count of this clone. The J gene is TRBJ2-2, the V gene TRBV7-3, with D maybe TRBD1 (6 bases). The CDR3 has 14 amino acids. Between the trimmed V and J ends, which lost 3 bases and 1 base, there was a span of 6 bases. CDR1 and CDR2 from the germline V gene are SGHTA and FQGTGA. CDR3 coding DNA: TGTGCCAGCAGCTTGGACAGGAACACCGGGGAGCTGTTTTTT. It encodes CASSLDRNTGELFF.

This rearrangement joins TRBV4-2 to TRBJ1-1; 10 bases are shared with TRBD1. Losses at the gene ends were 5 bases for V and 3 bases for J; bases not matched to a gene: 12. Looked up from germline, CDR1 is LGHNA and CDR2 is YNFKEQ. The CDR3 is 17 amino acids. The CDR3 spells CASSSGQGNGGYTEAFF. The CDR3 coding sequence is TGTGCCAGCAGCTCGGGACAGGGGAATGGAGGGTACACTGAAGCTTTCTTT.

Turning to this clone: Within the sample, other DNA sequences also encode this same CDR3. The V and J genes are TRBV5-1 and TRBJ1-1; D not certain. Trimming pared 0 bases from V and 0 bases from J, leaving 3 bases between. Germline loops: CDR1 SGHRS, CDR2 YFSETQ. The CDR3 contains 13 residues. The CDR3 sequence is CASSLGVNTEAFF. The CDR3 DNA follows: TGCGCCAGCAGCTTGGGGGTGAACACTGAAGCTTTCTTT.

This chain uses TRBV18 with TRBJ1-1; 8 positions match TRBD1. Germline-derived CDR1 and CDR2 are KGHSH and LQKENI. Trimming at V came to 5 bases and at J to 0 bases, leaving 5 bases not matched to a gene. The CDR3 is made up of 15 amino acids. Here the CDR3 reads CASSSQGAMNTEAFF. The CDR3, as DNA: TGTGCCAGCTCATCCCAGGGGGCGATGAACACTGAAGCTTTCTTT.

This clone was picked up a small number of times. The gene calls are TRBV6-2 or TRBV6-3 and TRBJ2-7; a possible D gene is TRBD2 (6 bases). Per the germline V gene, CDR1 is MNHEY and CDR2 is SVGEGT. The V end lost 2 bases, the J end lost 1 base, and 12 bases lay between the germline ends. The CDR3 totals 15 residues. The CDR3, as DNA: TGTGCCAGCAGTTACCGCGGGGTGGGGTCCTACGAGCAGTACTTC. Translated: CASSYRGVGSYEQYF.

The chain has TRBV10-3 and TRBJ2-5, with 8 positions matching TRBD1. Germline lookup yields CDR1 ENHRY and CDR2 SYGVKD. J lost 2 bases, V lost 6 bases, and 5 bases had no gene match. The CDR3 extends over 14 amino acids. The DNA of the CDR3 is TGTGCCATCAGAGGAGGGGACAGGCAAGAGACCCAGTACTTC. It specifies CAIRGGDRQETQYF.

The rearrangement joins TRBV11-3 to TRBJ2-5, with TRBD1 identical over 9 bases. Germline lookup yields CDR1 SGHNT and CDR2 YENEEA. V dropped 5 bases and J dropped 5; count of bases not matched to a gene: 3. This CDR3 region has 13 residues. CDR3 in amino acids: CASSQQGAETQYF. CDR3 DNA: TGTGCCAGCAGCCAACAGGGGGCGGAGACCCAGTACTTC.

This chain links TRBV6-5 with TRBJ2-7; tentative D call: TRBD1 (5 bases). The CDR3 covers 16 residues. Between the trimmed V and J ends, which lost 0 bases and 1 base, there was a span of 13 bases. Germline V gives CDR1 MNHEY, CDR2 SVGAGI. The CDR3 DNA sequence: TGTGCCAGCAGTTACTCGTTTACAGGCGCATCCTACGAGCAGTACTTC. Translated, it gives CASSYSFTGASYEQYF.

Here the CDR3 DNA reads TGTGCCAGCAGCAAAGCGCAGCGGGGGGCAAGGTACGAGCAGTACTTC. Amino acids: CASSKAQRGARYEQYF. The V gene is TRBV21-1, the J gene TRBJ2-7; the table's D call TRBD2 went unverified against the DNA. TRBV21-1 is listed as a pseudogene. CDR3 size: 16 residues.